This TCR beta chain was sequenced in a study of shared clonotypes between healthy human individuals (dated by TCRdb to the early 2020s). Background on the whole study: The cohort comprised a couple of women and three men aged 18 to 49 years. For each donor, three plates each were used for CD4 naive and CD4 memory, two plates were used for CD8 naive, and one plate was used for CD8 memory. To estimate repertoire size and how much clonotypes are shared between individuals, the study performed deep sequencing of blood TCR repertoires from roughly five healthy adults. Libraries were prepared and TCR repertoires were sequenced by different laboratories using diverse techniques, in order to increase sequencing depth and limit assay-specific biases. Each donor's leukapheresis produced roughly between roughly 0.94 and 9.5 billion PBMCs. The full study reports these points: Larger estimated clonotype richness was generally found for naive subsets than for memory subsets. Sampling was restricted to blood, and TCR repertoires in tissues likely differ from the TCR repertoires found in blood. Roughly 5.2% of naive CD4, 3.5% of naive CD8, roughly 2.4% of memory CD4, and less than 0.45% of memory CD8 clonotypes were shared across a few donors. Incomplete sequencing was indicated by rarefaction of sorted-subset datasets, despite the large sequencing depth. Based on pairwise subsampling, the degree of clonotype sharing among donors was expected to be affected by sequencing depth. The small number of donors limited the genetic and exposure-history diversity represented. Clonotypes shared by all four sorted-subset donors showed higher generation probabilities than non-shared clonotypes.

The donors were healthy, HIV-negative adults with no recently reported acute infections or vaccinations. Every donor was a Caucasian adult living in Nashville, Tennessee, USA. CD4+ T cells were enriched through magnetic negative selection, after which naive cells were positively selected on CD45RA and the remaining negative fraction served as the memory subset. After blood collection by leukapheresis, PBMCs were isolated using Ficoll-Histopaque density gradient centrifugation and then cryopreserved in the vapor phase of liquid nitrogen. Purity and quantity of every magnetically sorted T cell population were checked by analytical flow cytometry. Genomic DNA was isolated from every sorted fraction and measured by UV absorbance on a Nanodrop 2000c. Using the deep immunoSEQ assay, TCR CDR3 regions were amplified from genomic DNA by multiplex PCR. Genomic DNA extracted from each cell subset was distributed evenly over all wells of several immunoSEQ 96-well plates, and each plate served as one replicate. For sorted subsets, approximately 190 ng of genomic DNA, equivalent to some 33,000 T cell genomes, went into each replicate PCR. Purified libraries were quantified with a Qubit 3.0 fluorometer, sized on a Bioanalyzer 2100, and re-quantified with the KAPA Library Quantification kit. A separate single-read 150-cycle Illumina NextSeq 550 flow cell was used to sequence each immunoSEQ 96-well plate. For the original study's pipeline: Because the immunoSEQ output included only junctional sequences and no quality scores, the filtering could not be the same as the filtering used for full-length reads. Sequences were annotated with PyIR, a Python wrapper for IgBLAST v1.9, and V/J genes and CDR3 were assigned using IMGT germline references. Reads with weak V/J assignments (E-value above 1e-6), missing CDR3, stop codons, out-of-frame junctions, or ambiguous translated residues were removed. A V3J clonotype was defined by an identical inferred V gene, J gene, and CDR3 amino acid sequence. The percentage overlap between two repertoires was calculated by dividing the number of shared unique clonotypes by the size of the smaller repertoire. Richness of each repertoire was evaluated using RTK rarefaction, the Chao1 estimator, and Recon v2.1 estimates of unobserved clonotypes. For all TCRbeta clonotypes obtained by the gDNA method from four donors, generation probabilities were computed with OLGA. Imported from immuneACCESS, the table was reduced by TCRdb to in-frame sequences with V and J called. These copies leave out some clones; in studies compared against another copy, an unresolved V gene accounts for under half, and the cause of the remainder is not known. That table supplies the V and J calls and clone size; D and trimming were determined from the DNA. The sample yields just over 2,000,000 clones; over 85% were counted once. Of the sample, 0.1% to 0.15% falls within the top ten clones.

With respect to this clone: No antigen is known for it. No much larger clonotype is one base removed from it; base qualities were not supplied.

Trimming takes 2 bases off V and 1 base off J; junction bases not matched to a gene: 7. From the germline V gene, CDR1 is SGHTA and CDR2 is FQGNSA. Reading from cysteine to phenylalanine, the CDR3 counts 17 amino acids. Just the 51-base CDR3 DNA is kept, in frame starting at base 1. The receptor was isolated from a man between 18 and 35 years old in good health. Sample: naive CD4+ T cells sorted from blood. The intended sense of this specimen's cell subset or site label: CD45RA+ positively selected. The rearranged segments are TRBV7-2 and TRBJ2-2, and TRBD2 matches 7 of the central bases. The DNA reads as follows: TGTGCCAGCAGCTTAAGGGCGGGAGCGGGGAACACCGGGGAGCTGTTTTTT. This gives the protein CASSLRAGAGNTGELFF.